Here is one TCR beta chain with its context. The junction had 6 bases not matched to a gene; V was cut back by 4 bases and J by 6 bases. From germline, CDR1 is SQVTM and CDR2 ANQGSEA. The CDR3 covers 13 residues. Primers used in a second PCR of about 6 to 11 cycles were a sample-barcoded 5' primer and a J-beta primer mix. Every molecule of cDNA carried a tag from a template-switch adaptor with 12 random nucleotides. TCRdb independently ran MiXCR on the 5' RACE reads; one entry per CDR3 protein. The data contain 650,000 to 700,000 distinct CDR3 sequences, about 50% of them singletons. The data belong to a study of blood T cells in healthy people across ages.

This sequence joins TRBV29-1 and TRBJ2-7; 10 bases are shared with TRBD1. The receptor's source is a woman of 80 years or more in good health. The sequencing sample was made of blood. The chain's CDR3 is CSVVTGGGGEQYF. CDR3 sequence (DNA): TGCAGCGTTGTGACAGGGGGCGGAGGCGAGCAGTACTTC.